This T cell receptor (beta chain) was obtained from a study of T-cell reconstitution after alpha-beta-depleted transplantation in children. General study findings and limits: About two months after transplant, alpha-beta T cells reportedly came from several hundred expanded graft clones.

The CDR3 runs to 14 residues. V was cut by 4 bases and J by 3 bases, with 11 bases left in between. The germline gives CDR1 SGHRS, CDR2 YFSETQ. A few counts support this clonotype. Its antigen is as yet unknown. Unique molecular identifiers were used to barcode this TCRbeta library. TCRdb called the PCR reads again in MiXCR, with one record for every CDR3 protein. The sample lists about 540,000 distinct CDR3 sequences, approximately 30% occurring once. The rearrangement uses TRBV5-1 and TRBJ2-1; D may be TRBD1 (6 bases). Sequenced here: PBMCs, sampled before TCRalphabeta/CD19-depleted stem cell transplant. The source of this sequence is a boy under three years old with Wiskott-Aldrich syndrome, due to receive a stem cell transplant. The CDR3 protein is CASSPGQIYNEQFF. CDR3 DNA sequence: TGCGCCAGCAGCCCCGGACAGATCTACAATGAGCAGTTCTTC.